The T cell receptor (beta chain) described here comes from a study of shared clonotypes between healthy human individuals. General study points: In having few donors, the study represented limited genetic and exposure-history diversity. Donor clonotype sharing was expected to depend on sequencing depth.

This CDR3 has 16 residues. Deep-level settings were used for running the assay. Authors' processing steps: ImmunoSEQ sequences covered only the junction and lacked quality scores; filtering therefore differed. The protocol was immunoSEQ multiplex PCR, while the TCRdb copy is restricted to in-frame clones and leaves out a portion. The V and J calls and clone size are taken from that table; D and trimming were inferred from the DNA. The sample shows millions of clones, 93% of them seen only once. Notes on this clone: Its antigen is currently unknown.

Terminally differentiated effector memory CD45RA+ cells were left out of the naive CD8 fraction, which was CD45RO-negative and positively selected for CCR7. The sequence was obtained from a man aged 18 to 30 in good health. Some clones in this sample may be carry-over from other donors' samples. Sequenced sample: naive CD8+ T cells from PBMCs. V and J are TRBV21-1 and TRBJ2-7; TRBD2, the table's D call, was not compared with the DNA. TRBV21-1 is a known pseudogene. In DNA form, the CDR3 reads TGTGCCAGCAGCGTTCTACGGGAGGCAGAATCCTACGAGCAGTACTTC. It translates to CASSVLREAESYEQYF.